Sequencing of this T cell receptor beta chain was carried out in a study of neurological immune-mediated disorders. Via MiXCR, TCRdb re-called the 5' RACE reads, giving one row per CDR3 protein. Of 17,000 or so distinct CDR3 sequences in the sample, around a quarter were seen once. This clonotype is labeled medium-sized. The V end was cut by 1 base, the J end by 6 bases, with 12 bases between. The CDR3 length is 14 residues. Germline values: CDR1 SEHNR, CDR2 FQNEAQ (reference sequence). V gene TRBV7-9 combines with J gene TRBJ1-1; TRBD1 might be the D (5 bases). Sequenced: PBMCs. The TCR sequence derives from a man aged 45-60 years with HTLV-1-associated myelopathy (HAM/TSP). CDR3 DNA sequence: TGTGCCAGCAGCTTAGGAAACACAGGACCTGAAGCTTTCTTT. Translating gives CASSLGNTGPEAFF.